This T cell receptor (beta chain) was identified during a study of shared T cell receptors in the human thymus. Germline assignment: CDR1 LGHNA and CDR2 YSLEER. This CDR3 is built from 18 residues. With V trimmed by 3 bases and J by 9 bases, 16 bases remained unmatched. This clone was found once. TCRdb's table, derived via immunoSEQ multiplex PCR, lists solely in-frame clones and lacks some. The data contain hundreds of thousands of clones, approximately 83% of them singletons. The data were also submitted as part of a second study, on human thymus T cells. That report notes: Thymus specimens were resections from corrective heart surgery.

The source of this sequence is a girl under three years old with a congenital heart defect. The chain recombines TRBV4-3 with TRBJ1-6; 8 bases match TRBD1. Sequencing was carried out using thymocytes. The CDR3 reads CASSQDLTGGNIGSPLHF. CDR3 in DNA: TGCGCCAGCAGCCAGGACCTTACAGGGGGGAATATCGGTTCACCCCTCCACTTT.